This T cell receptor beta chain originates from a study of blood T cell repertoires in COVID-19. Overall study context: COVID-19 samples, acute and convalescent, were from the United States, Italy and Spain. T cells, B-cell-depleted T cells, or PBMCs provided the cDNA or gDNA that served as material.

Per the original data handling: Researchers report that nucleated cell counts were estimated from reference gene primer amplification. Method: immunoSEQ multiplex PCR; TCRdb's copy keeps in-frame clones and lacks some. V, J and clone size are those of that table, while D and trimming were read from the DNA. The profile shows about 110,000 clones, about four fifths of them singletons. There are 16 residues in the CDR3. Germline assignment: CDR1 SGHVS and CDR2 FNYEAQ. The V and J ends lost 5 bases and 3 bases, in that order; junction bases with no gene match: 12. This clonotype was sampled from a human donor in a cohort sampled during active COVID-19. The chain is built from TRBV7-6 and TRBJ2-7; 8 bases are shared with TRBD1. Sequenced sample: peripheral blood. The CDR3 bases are TGTGCCAGCAGCCTAGGATCTTCCAGGGGGCTCTACGAGCAGTACGTC. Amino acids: CASSLGSSRGLYEQYV.